These T cell receptor beta chains were read from a single sample in a study of neurological immune-mediated disorders. TCRdb used MiXCR to reprocess the 5' RACE reads, holding one entry per CDR3 protein. Of tens of thousands of distinct CDR3 sequences listed, about a sixth were seen once; the top ten hold about 16%. Sequencing was performed on PBMCs. These receptors all stem from a woman aged 40 to 50 in good health. The CDR3 runs from the conserved cysteine through the conserved F or W. The D gene is left open where the match is weak. Size values are once, few and many counts, or a class for expanded clones, and some rows have none.

TRBD1 once TRBJ1-1 TRBV10-3 TGTGCCATCTCACGGCAGGGGGCGGATGAAGCTTTCTTT CAISRQGADEAFF
TRBD1 NA TRBJ2-2 TRBV4-2 TGTGCCCGCAGCCGAGCTCGGGGACAGGGGCTTCTTCCCACGAACACCGGGGAGCTGTTTTTT CARSRARGQGLLPTNTGELFF
NA NA TRBJ1-1 TRBV3-1 TGTGCCAGCAGCCACCCCGGAGCACCCGTTGAAGCTTTCTTT CASSHPGAPVEAFF
TRBD1 NA TRBJ2-3 TRBV7-9 TGTGCCAGCAGCTTAGGACAGGGCGGCACAGATACGCAGTATTTT CASSLGQGGTDTQYF
TRBD1 many TRBJ2-3 TRBV7-9 TGTGCCAGCAGCTTACACCCAGACAGGGGGTATTTT CASSLHPDRGYF
NA many TRBJ1-5 TRBV20-1 TGCAGTGCCGAGGGAGACAATCAGCCCCAGCATTTT CSAEGDNQPQHF
TRBD2 many TRBJ2-1 TRBV20-1 TGCAGTGCTAGTATTGGTAGCGGGGGTGCAAGAGGATCCTACAATGAGCAGTTCTTC CSASIGSGGARGSYNEQFF
NA many TRBJ1-6 TRBV21-1 TGTGCCAGCAGGGATGCTGGGGGGCAGAAAAATTCACCCCTCCACTTT CASRDAGGQKNSPLHF
NA many TRBJ2-3 TRBV28 TGTGCCAGCAGGTTCGGTGGGTCAGGGACGCAGTATTTT CASRFGGSGTQYF
TRBD1 few TRBJ2-1 TRBV20-1 TGCAGTGCTAGAGATGACAGGGGGTCCTACAATGAGCAGTTCTTC CSARDDRGSYNEQFF
NA many TRBJ1-4 TRBV12-3/TRBV12-4 TGTGCCAGCAGGGCAGGGTTTGAAAAACTGTTTTTT CASRAGFEKLFF
NA many TRBJ2-5 TRBV7-6 TGTGCCAGCAGACCACTCGGGACGGCCCAAGAGACCCAGTACTTC CASRPLGTAQETQYF
NA many TRBJ2-2 TRBV7-2 TGTGCCAGCAGCTTAGAATTGTGGGGGAACACCGGGGAGCTGTTTTTT CASSLELWGNTGELFF
NA NA TRBJ2-1 TRBV7-3 TGTGCCAGCAGCTCTGGGTGGACTTCCTCCCGGCAGTTCTTC CASSSGWTSSRQFF
NA many TRBJ2-1 TRBV10-3 TGTGCCATCAGTCCGAGCGGAGGGACCCACAATGAGCAGTTCTTC CAISPSGGTHNEQFF
NA many TRBJ1-6 TRBV7-9 TGTGCCAGCAGCCCTTTAGGACTTAACTATAATTCACCCCTCCACTTT CASSPLGLNYNSPLHF
TRBD1 many TRBJ1-6 TRBV7-3 TGTGCCAGCAGCCTGACAGGGGCGAATTCACCCCTCCACTTT CASSLTGANSPLHF
NA many TRBJ2-1 TRBV5-5 TGTGCCAGCAGCTTATACAATGAGCAGTTCTTC CASSLYNEQFF
NA many TRBJ2-7 TRBV6-5 TGTGCCAGCACCCCTACAGGGTTCGACGAGCAGTACTTC CASTPTGFDEQYF
NA NA TRBJ2-7 TRBV5-1 TGCGCCAGCAGCACGTCAGACGGCCTCTCCTACGAGCAGTACTTC CASSTSDGLSYEQYF
NA few TRBJ2-2 TRBV6-2/TRBV6-3 TGTGCCAGCAAGGCAAGGTGGAACACCGGGGAGCTGTTTTTT CASKARWNTGELFF
TRBD2 NA TRBJ2-3 TRBV5-1 TGCGCCAGCAGGAGGGAGGGTTGGGCAGATACGCAGTATTTT CASRREGWADTQYF
TRBD1 many TRBJ1-1 TRBV27 TGTGCCAGCAGTTTATTTGGGACAGGGAACACTGAAGCTTTCTTT CASSLFGTGNTEAFF
NA many TRBJ2-5 TRBV6-6 TGTGCCAGCAGTTACTCGGCGGAGACCCAGTACTTC CASSYSAETQYF
TRBD1 NA TRBJ1-1 TRBV6-5 TGTGCCAGCAGAATGACAGGGAGTAGCCCTGAAGCTTTCTTT CASRMTGSSPEAFF
TRBD1 many TRBJ2-7 TRBV18 TGTGCCAGCTCACCTGGGCCAGGGGGTACCTACGAGCAGTACTTC CASSPGPGGTYEQYF
NA many TRBJ2-1 TRBV7-7 TGTGCCAGCAGCTTAGGGCTAGACAATGAGCAGTTCTTC CASSLGLDNEQFF
TRBD2 many TRBJ2-3 TRBV7-2 TGTGCCAGCAGCTCGGGACTAGCGGGGGGGTACACGCAGTATTTT CASSSGLAGGYTQYF
NA many TRBJ2-3 TRBV5-1 TGCGCCAGCAGCAATTACCCCGGGACCGAAAACACAGATACGCAGTATTTT CASSNYPGTENTDTQYF
NA many TRBJ2-7 TRBV7-8 TGTGCCAGCAGCTCCTGGGACTCTACCTACGAGCAGTACTTC CASSSWDSTYEQYF
NA NA TRBJ2-1 TRBV29-1 TGCAGCGTTGAAGATATAGGAGGACCTTCCTACAATGAGCAGTTCTTC CSVEDIGGPSYNEQFF
NA NA TRBJ2-7 TRBV6-1 TGTGCCAGCTTGGAGGGGGGGCCCAACGCATATACGCAGTACTTC CASLEGGPNAYTQYF
NA many TRBJ2-5 TRBV20-1 TGCAGTGCTAGAGATCCGGCCCTAGCCGGGACCCAGTACTTC CSARDPALAGTQYF
NA many TRBJ1-5 TRBV20-1 TGCAGTGCTAGCCGGGGGAACAATCAGCCCCAGCATTTT CSASRGNNQPQHF
TRBD2 many TRBJ2-1 TRBV11-3 TGTGCCAGCAGCTTAGGTGGGACTAGAGCGTACAATGAGCAGTTCTTC CASSLGGTRAYNEQFF
NA many TRBJ2-1 TRBV7-2 TGTGCCAGCAGCTTAGAAGTTATCAATGAGCAGTTCTTC CASSLEVINEQFF
TRBD1 many TRBJ1-2 TRBV3-1 TGTGCCAGCGGACAGGGGGCTAACTATGGCTACACCTTC CASGQGANYGYTF
NA many TRBJ1-1 TRBV9 TGTGCCAGCAGCGTAGGGGAGTTGAGTAGGGCCGACTTGAACACTGAAGCTTTCTTT CASSVGELSRADLNTEAFF
TRBD1 many TRBJ1-1 TRBV15 TGTGCCACCAGCCTAGACCGAGTAGGGGGCGGATCGGCCACTGAAGCTTTCTTT CATSLDRVGGGSATEAFF
TRBD1 many TRBJ1-5 TRBV5-5 TGTGCCAGCAGCTTGGGTCCCGGGACAGGGGGAGGAAGCAATCAGCCCCAGCATTTT CASSLGPGTGGGSNQPQHF
NA many TRBJ2-5 TRBV12-3/TRBV12-4 TGTGCCAGCGGTGGCATCCAAGAGACCCAGTACTTC CASGGIQETQYF
NA many TRBJ1-6 TRBV28 TGTGCCAGCAGTTCACGAGGCTCCTATAATTCACCCCTCCACTTT CASSSRGSYNSPLHF
NA many TRBJ2-3 TRBV10-2 TGCGCCAGCAGAGGTACAGATACGCAGTATTTT CASRGTDTQYF
NA many TRBJ2-5 TRBV14 TGTGCCAGCAGCCTACTGGAAGGATCGGGTCAAGAGACCCAGTACTTC CASSLLEGSGQETQYF
NA many TRBJ2-4 TRBV5-1 TGCGCCAGCAGCTTGACTAGCTGGGGAAACATTCAGTACTTC CASSLTSWGNIQYF
TRBD1 many TRBJ2-2 TRBV5-1 TGCGCCAGCAGCTTGGGGGACAGATACACCGGGGAGCTGTTTTTT CASSLGDRYTGELFF
NA NA TRBJ2-1 TRBV12-3/TRBV12-4 TGTGCCAGCAGTTTAGGAGGGAGGGGGAATGAGCAGTTCTTC CASSLGGRGNEQFF
TRBD2 many TRBJ2-1 TRBV7-2 TGTGCCAGCAGCTGGACTAGCGGCAACTACAATGAGCAGTTCTTC CASSWTSGNYNEQFF
NA many TRBJ1-1 TRBV9 TGTGCCAGCAGCGTAGGGGGGGACACTGAAGCTTTCTTT CASSVGGDTEAFF
TRBD1 NA TRBJ2-1 TRBV11-2 TGTGCCAGCAGCCTAGGGGACAGTGTGTCGCAGTTCTTC CASSLGDSVSQFF
NA many TRBJ2-7 TRBV5-1 TGCGCCAGCAGCTCATTGACAGGTGGTATGGAGCAGTACTTC CASSSLTGGMEQYF
TRBD1 many TRBJ2-2 TRBV20-1 TGCAGTGCTGCCGACAGGGACACCGGGGAGCTGTTTTTT CSAADRDTGELFF
NA few TRBJ2-1 TRBV19 TGTGCCAGTAGTATGGAAAGCCATGAGCAGTTCTTC CASSMESHEQFF
TRBD1 NA TRBJ2-7 TRBV6-5 TGTGCCAGCAGCCGACAGGGTACCTACGAGCAGTACTTC CASSRQGTYEQYF
NA many TRBJ1-1 TRBV15 TGTGCCACCAGCAGAGGAGGAGTGGTGGGAACTGAAGCTTTCTTT CATSRGGVVGTEAFF
NA many TRBJ1-1 TRBV7-2 TGTGCCAGCAGCTTAGCGCGGGGGTCGGCCCGAGCTTTCTTT CASSLARGSARAFF
NA few TRBJ1-2 TRBV6-5 TGTGCCACCGCGGGGGAGGGCTATGGCTACACCTTC CATAGEGYGYTF
NA many TRBJ2-7 TRBV10-3 TGTGCCATCAGTGAGTCGATGGGGTCCTACGAGCAGTACTTC CAISESMGSYEQYF
NA NA TRBJ2-1 TRBV5-1 TGCGCCAGCAGCTTGACCCCAGGGAGCTCCTACAATGAGCAGTTCTTC CASSLTPGSSYNEQFF